The rows below give T cell receptor beta chains drawn from one sample of a study of response to subunit inactivated influenza vaccine. Each CDR3 protein gets one entry after TCRdb re-called the RT-PCR reads with MiXCR. The sample lists over 400,000 distinct CDR3 sequences, over 9.5% occurring once. The sample consisted of PBMCs from blood, taken around seven weeks after vaccination. The receptors derive from a man aged 45-65 years who received an inactivated influenza vaccine. The CDR3 runs from the conserved cysteine through the conserved F or W. The order of the fields is CDR3 protein, CDR3 DNA, clone size, J gene, V gene, D gene. The D gene is left open where the match is weak. Clone size is given for some rows only: seen once, a few or many times, or a class if the clone is expanded.

CATSRAVGGREKLFF TGTGCCACCAGCAGAGCAGTTGGCGGGCGAGAAAAACTGTTTTTT many TRBJ1-4 TRBV15 .
CASSPTADTQYF TGTGCCAGCTCACCAACCGCAGATACGCAGTATTTT many TRBJ2-3 TRBV18 .
CASSQRDTGELFF TGTGCCAGCAGTCAGCGGGACACCGGGGAGCTGTTTTTT many TRBJ2-2 TRBV6-2/TRBV6-3 .
CASSSLDNEQFF TGTGCCAGCAGTTCATTGGACAATGAGCAGTTCTTC few TRBJ2-1 TRBV5-6 .
CATKGTGTGELFF TGTGCCACCAAGGGGACAGGCACCGGGGAGCTGTTTTTT . TRBJ2-2 TRBV24-1 TRBD1
CASSQETPKPRDLVEQYF TGTGCCAGCAGCCAAGAGACCCCGAAACCCCGGGACCTGGTTGAGCAGTACTTC . TRBJ2-7 TRBV4-2 .
CASSHPVRGQDSYEQYF TGTGCCAGCAGCCACCCTGTGCGGGGCCAGGACTCCTACGAGCAGTACTTC . TRBJ2-7 TRBV7-9 .
CASSVHSADTQYF TGTGCCAGCAGCGTTCATAGCGCAGATACGCAGTATTTT . TRBJ2-3 TRBV7-6 .
CASSFNSQSPLHF TGTGCCAGCAGCTTTAATAGTCAATCACCCCTCCACTTT few TRBJ1-6 TRBV7-9 .
CASSSSGSRVQPQHF TGTGCCAGCAGCTCGAGCGGTAGTCGGGTTCAGCCCCAGCATTTT few TRBJ1-5 TRBV7-9 .
CASSSSGTGNYGYTF TGTGCCAGCAGTTCCTCCGGGACAGGGAACTATGGCTACACCTTC . TRBJ1-2 TRBV27 TRBD1
CASSPGGGLPYEQYF TGTGCCAGCAGCCCAGGTGGAGGTTTACCCTACGAGCAGTACTTC . TRBJ2-7 TRBV27 .
CASGHQPADQETQYF TGCGCCAGCGGCCATCAGCCGGCGGACCAAGAGACCCAGTACTTC . TRBJ2-5 TRBV5-1 .
CSAPGLAGGGGDTQYF TGCAGTGCTCCGGGACTAGCGGGGGGCGGGGGAGATACGCAGTATTTT many TRBJ2-3 TRBV20-1 TRBD2
CSAYLAGLGNEQFF TGCAGTGCTTATCTAGCGGGGTTGGGGAATGAGCAGTTCTTC . TRBJ2-1 TRBV20-1 TRBD2
CASSPRGGGLYNEQFF TGTGCCAGCAGCCCAAGGGGTGGGGGGCTATACAATGAGCAGTTCTTC few TRBJ2-1 TRBV7-9 .
CASTPGDLLIPNYGYTF TGTGCCAGCACTCCGGGGGACCTCCTGATACCTAACTATGGCTACACCTTC few TRBJ1-2 TRBV6-2/TRBV6-3 .
CAITRAGGRNTQYF TGTGCCATCACACGGGCGGGAGGGCGGAATACGCAGTATTTT . TRBJ2-3 TRBV10-3 TRBD2
CASSATGATQETQYF TGTGCCAGCTCAGCCACCGGGGCTACACAAGAGACCCAGTACTTC many TRBJ2-5 TRBV18 .
CASSRGLAGGLPTDTQYF TGCGCCAGCAGCCGGGGACTAGCGGGGGGGCTGCCGACAGATACGCAGTATTTT . TRBJ2-3 TRBV5-1 TRBD2
CSARDFAGNTIYF TGCAGCGCTCGGGACTTCGCTGGAAACACCATATATTTT few TRBJ1-3 TRBV29-1 .
CASRTTGDNEQFF TGTGCCAGCAGAACTACAGGGGATAATGAGCAGTTCTTC . TRBJ2-1 TRBV11-2 TRBD1
CASSISQSTDTQYF TGCGCCAGCAGCATTTCCCAGAGCACAGATACGCAGTATTTT . TRBJ2-3 TRBV4-1 .
CASRLAEESDNRFRQPQHF TGTGCAAGTCGCTTAGCGGAGGAATCCGACAACAGGTTCCGTCAGCCCCAGCATTTT . TRBJ1-5 TRBV12-2 .
CSAAPGQGAKEQYF TGCAGTGCTGCACCGGGACAGGGGGCGAAAGAGCAGTACTTC . TRBJ2-7 TRBV20-1 TRBD1
CASSLMLGRYNEQFF TGCGCCAGCAGCTTGATGCTAGGAAGATACAATGAGCAGTTCTTC few TRBJ2-1 TRBV5-1 .
CASSLEVRRHEQFF TGTGCCAGCAGCTTAGAGGTGAGGCGACATGAGCAGTTCTTC few TRBJ2-1 TRBV7-8 .
CASSARISQGIGNQPQHF TGTGCCAGCAGCGCACGAATTTCACAGGGCATAGGCAATCAGCCCCAGCATTTT many TRBJ1-5 TRBV7-8 .
CASRGDRANEKLFF TGTGCCAGCAGAGGGGACAGGGCTAATGAAAAACTGTTTTTT . TRBJ1-4 TRBV6-1 TRBD1
CASSSASWTGRNEQFF TGTGCCAGCAGCTCGGCGTCGTGGACAGGGAGGAATGAGCAGTTCTTC many TRBJ2-1 TRBV5-5 TRBD1
CASSLASGSGGYEQYF TGTGCCAGCAGCTTAGCTAGCGGGTCCGGGGGCTACGAGCAGTACTTC few TRBJ2-7 TRBV7-2 TRBD2
CAWRVGELANTGELFF TGTGCCTGGAGGGTTGGTGAGCTCGCGAACACCGGGGAGCTGTTTTTT . TRBJ2-2 TRBV30 .
CASSTSTRTIETQYF TGTGCCAGCAGTACCTCGACTAGAACTATTGAGACCCAGTACTTC few TRBJ2-5 TRBV6-2/TRBV6-3 .